The entry below gives a single T cell receptor (beta chain) sequence along with its context. Its matching antigen is unknown. The sample has other DNA sequences that encode this CDR3 too. Repertoires were generated with immunoSEQ multiplex PCR, while TCRdb's copy carries only in-frame clones and drops some. The data contain 2,500,000 or so clones, around 94% of them singletons. This sample is drawn from a study of shared clonotypes between healthy human individuals. Study conclusions and caveats: Compared with memory subsets, naive subsets generally had larger estimated richness.

Trimming cost V 6 bases and J 2 bases, with 13 bases left between them. Germline CDR1 reads SGHAT; CDR2 reads FQNNGV. The CDR3 is 14 residues long. Material for sequencing was naive CD4+ T cells sorted from blood. The subset was: CD45RA+ positively selected. The TCR was taken from a man younger than 35 in good health. The chain carries TRBV11-2 and TRBJ2-5; possibly TRBD2 for D (6 bases). The CDR3 loop is CASRAGGRQETQYF. Written as DNA, the CDR3 is TGTGCCAGCAGGGCTGGGGGGAGACAAGAGACCCAGTACTTC.